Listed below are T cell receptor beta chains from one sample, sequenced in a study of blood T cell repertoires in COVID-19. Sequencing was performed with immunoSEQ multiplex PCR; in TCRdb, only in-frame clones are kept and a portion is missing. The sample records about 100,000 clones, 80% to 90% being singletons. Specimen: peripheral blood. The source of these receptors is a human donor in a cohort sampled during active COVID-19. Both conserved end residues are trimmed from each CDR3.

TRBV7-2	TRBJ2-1	ASSGTSRYNEQF
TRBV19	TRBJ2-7	ASSIRRVFRDTIYEQY
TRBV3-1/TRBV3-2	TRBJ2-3	ASSQVSPAGGPSTDTQY
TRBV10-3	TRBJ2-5	AIRADRGSETQY
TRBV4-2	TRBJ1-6	ASSRDDSYNSPLH
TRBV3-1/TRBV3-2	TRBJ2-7	ASSRDRFYEQY
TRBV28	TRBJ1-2	ASIKGGPSYGYT
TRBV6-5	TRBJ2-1	ASSPSGSSYNEQF
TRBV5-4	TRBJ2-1	ASSLDSNEQF
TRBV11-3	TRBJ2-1	ASSPGGSPFNEQF
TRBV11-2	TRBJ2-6	ASSLSRVGANVLT
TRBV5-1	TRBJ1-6	ASSLTGTGQSPLH
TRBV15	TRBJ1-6	ATSRDLPRTGSNSPLH
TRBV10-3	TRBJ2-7	AISLGQGVYEQY
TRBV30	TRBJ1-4	AWSAPQVGGEKLF
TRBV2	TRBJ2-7	ASSTQGYEQY
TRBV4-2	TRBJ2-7	ASHLGGGLPHEQY
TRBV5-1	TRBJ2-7	ASSWPERPETGVIYEQY
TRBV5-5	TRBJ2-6	ASSRVSGFGANVLT
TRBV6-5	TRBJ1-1	ASRFGTGAIGTAF
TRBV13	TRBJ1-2	ASSVLRDRGAFLYGYT
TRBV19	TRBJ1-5	ASDRPGSVGNQPQH
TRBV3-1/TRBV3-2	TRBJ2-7	ASSQGRTSGSFYEQY
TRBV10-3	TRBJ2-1	AISSRTGGSGQF
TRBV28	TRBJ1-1	ASSDLQGYTEAF
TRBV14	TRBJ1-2	ASSQDVGQGGGYT
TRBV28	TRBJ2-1	ASSGGTSGSYNEQF
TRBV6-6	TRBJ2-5	ASMRSGTGKETQY
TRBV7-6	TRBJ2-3	ASSLKSSGPWTSGTDTQY
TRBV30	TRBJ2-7	ACTPPFGTGAYEQY
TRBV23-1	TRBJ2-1	ASTQGNEQF
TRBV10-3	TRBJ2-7	AITSGGMTGLGEQY
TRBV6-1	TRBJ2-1	ASSGGERWDRIYNEQF
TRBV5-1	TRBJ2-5	ASSQGLAGAAETQY
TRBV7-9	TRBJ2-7	ASSSPPDTYEQY